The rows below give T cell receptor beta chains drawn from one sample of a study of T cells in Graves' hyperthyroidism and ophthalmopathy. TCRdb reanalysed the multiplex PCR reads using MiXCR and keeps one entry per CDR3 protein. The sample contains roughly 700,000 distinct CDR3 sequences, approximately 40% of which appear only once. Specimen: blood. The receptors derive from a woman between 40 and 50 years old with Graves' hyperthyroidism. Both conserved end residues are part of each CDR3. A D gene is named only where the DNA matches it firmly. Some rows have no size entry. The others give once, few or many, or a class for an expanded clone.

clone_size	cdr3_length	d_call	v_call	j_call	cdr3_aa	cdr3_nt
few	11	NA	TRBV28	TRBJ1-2	CASSINHGYTF	TGTGCCAGCAGCATAAACCATGGCTACACCTTC
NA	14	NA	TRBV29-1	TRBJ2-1	CSVEWDGSYNEQFF	TGCAGCGTTGAGTGGGACGGATCCTACAATGAGCAGTTCTTC
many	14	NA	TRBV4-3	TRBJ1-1	CASSQFKGYTEAFF	TGCGCCAGCAGCCAATTTAAGGGCTACACTGAAGCTTTCTTT
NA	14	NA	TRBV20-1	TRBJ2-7	CSARDYRLPYEQYF	TGCAGTGCTAGAGATTACAGATTACCCTACGAGCAGTACTTC
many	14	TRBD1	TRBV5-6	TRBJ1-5	CASSWGQGTTAQHF	TGTGCCAGCAGCTGGGGACAGGGGACTACCGCCCAGCATTTT
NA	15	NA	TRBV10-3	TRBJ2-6	CASSEAGTGANVLTF	TGTGCCAGCAGTGAAGCAGGGACTGGGGCCAACGTCCTGACTTTC
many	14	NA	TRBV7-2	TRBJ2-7	CASSSMAVTYEQYF	TGTGCCAGCAGCTCGATGGCGGTGACCTACGAGCAGTACTTC
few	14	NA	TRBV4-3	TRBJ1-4	CASSPQGRGEKLFF	TGCGCCAGCAGCCCACAGGGAAGGGGGGAAAAACTGTTTTTT
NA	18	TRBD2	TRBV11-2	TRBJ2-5	CASSFTFGLAGGGETQYF	TGTGCCAGCAGCTTCACCTTCGGACTAGCGGGGGGGGGTGAGACCCAGTACTTC
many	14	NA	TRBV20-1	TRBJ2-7	CSASTGTYSYEQYF	TGCAGTGCTTCTACGGGTACTTACTCCTACGAGCAGTACTTC
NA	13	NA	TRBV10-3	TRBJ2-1	CAIGKQLSNEQFF	TGTGCCATTGGGAAACAGTTAAGTAATGAGCAGTTCTTC
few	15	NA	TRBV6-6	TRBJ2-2	CASSLSGSNTGELFF	TGTGCCAGCAGTCTCAGCGGTTCGAACACCGGGGAGCTGTTTTTT
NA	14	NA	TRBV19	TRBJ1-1	CASRVYSGLTEAFF	TGTGCCAGTAGAGTATACTCAGGGCTCACTGAAGCTTTCTTT
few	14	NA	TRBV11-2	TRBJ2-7	CASSLVVMPSPQYF	TGTGCCAGCAGCTTAGTCGTTATGCCGTCCCCGCAGTACTTC
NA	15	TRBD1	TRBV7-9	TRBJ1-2	CASSLRSTGESGYTF	TGTGCCAGCAGCCTCCGTTCGACAGGGGAAAGCGGCTACACCTTC
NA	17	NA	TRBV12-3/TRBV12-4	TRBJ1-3	CASSYSGGRGSGNTIYF	TGTGCCAGCAGTTACTCTGGGGGCAGGGGCTCTGGAAACACCATATATTTT
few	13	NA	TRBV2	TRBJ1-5	CASSPGLVQPQHF	TGTGCCAGCTCACCGGGTTTGGTTCAGCCCCAGCATTTT
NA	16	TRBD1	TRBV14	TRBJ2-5	CASSQGGTGYQETQYF	TGTGCCAGCAGCCAGGGCGGGACAGGGTACCAAGAGACCCAGTACTTC
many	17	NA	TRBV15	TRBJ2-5	CATSRDPPLAISETQYF	TGTGCCACCAGCAGAGATCCCCCCTTAGCGATCAGCGAGACCCAGTACTTC
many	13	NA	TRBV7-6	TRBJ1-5	CASSPQSNQPQHF	TGTGCCAGCAGCCCCCAAAGCAATCAGCCCCAGCATTTT
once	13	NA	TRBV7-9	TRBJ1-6	CACSRFRDSPLHF	TGTGCCTGCAGCCGGTTCAGGGATTCACCCCTCCACTTT
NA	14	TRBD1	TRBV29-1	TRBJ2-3	CSVERGLSTDTQYF	TGCAGCGTTGAAAGGGGGCTTAGCACAGATACGCAGTATTTT
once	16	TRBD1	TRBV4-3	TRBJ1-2	CASSQDLGGSNYGYTF	TGCGCCAGCAGCCAAGATCTAGGGGGCTCCAACTATGGCTACACCTTC
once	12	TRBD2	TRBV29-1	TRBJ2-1	CSVGRGGDEQFF	TGCAGCGTTGGACGGGGGGGTGATGAGCAGTTCTTC
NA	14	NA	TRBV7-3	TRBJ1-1	CASSMFGVNTEAFF	TGTGCCAGTAGTATGTTCGGGGTCAACACTGAAGCTTTCTTT
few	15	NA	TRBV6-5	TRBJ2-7	CASSYVPVRVGEQYF	TGTGCCAGCAGTTACGTCCCAGTCCGGGTTGGGGAGCAGTACTTC
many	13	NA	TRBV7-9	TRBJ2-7	CASSPDASYEQYF	TGTGCCAGCAGCCCGGACGCATCCTACGAGCAGTACTTC
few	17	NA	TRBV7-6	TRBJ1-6	CASSLGNPGQAWRPLHF	TGTGCCAGCAGCTTAGGAAACCCCGGGCAAGCCTGGAGACCCCTCCACTTT
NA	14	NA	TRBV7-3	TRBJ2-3	CASSLSPVTDTQYF	TGTGCCAGCAGCTTAAGTCCTGTCACAGATACGCAGTATTTT
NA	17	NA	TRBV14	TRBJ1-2	CASSQDLGWQTYYGYTF	TGTGCCAGCAGCCAAGATCTGGGCTGGCAGACTTACTATGGCTACACCTTC
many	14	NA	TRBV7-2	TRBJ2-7	CASSLAGPFREQYF	TGTGCCAGCAGCTTAGCGGGCCCCTTCAGGGAGCAGTACTTC